Detailed here is one TCR beta chain. This specimen comes from a study of blood T cell repertoires in COVID-19. Overall study: From the United States, Italy and Spain came samples of acute and convalescent COVID-19.

The germline V gene encodes CDR1 SGHDT and CDR2 YYEEEE. V lost 6 bases to trimming and J lost 0 bases; unmatched junction nucleotides: 9. The CDR3 is made up of 16 amino acids. Sequenced by immunoSEQ multiplex PCR; TCRdb stores in-frame clones only, minus some. The repertoire includes about 88,000 clones, 80% to 90% of them detected once, and less than 6.5% sits in the top ten. This sequence joins TRBV5-6 and TRBJ2-7; 10 bases are shared with TRBD1. The source material was peripheral blood. The clonotype was recovered from a woman aged 80 or over with active COVID-19. In DNA, the CDR3 is TGTGCCAGCACCGGTTACGGGACAGGGGACTCCTACGAGCAGTACTTC. As protein: CASTGYGTGDSYEQYF.